This entry concerns a single TCR beta chain. As yet, its antigen is unknown. The CDR3 totals 16 residues. J lost 3 bases, V lost 3 bases, and 8 bases had no gene match. Germline CDR1 KGHSH, CDR2 LQKENI. The data are from a study of OX40 agonist ivuxolimab in advanced cancers. Study-wide results and caveats: Circulating CD4+ and CD8+ T cells showed clonal expansion by week 6 at 0.1 to 3.0 mg/kg.

Assay: immunoSEQ multiplex PCR; the TCRdb copy retains only in-frame clones and omits some. The sample consists of around 80,000 clones, 85% to 90% of them appearing once. The genes are TRBV18 and TRBJ2-7; 10 positions agree with TRBD2. The receptor was derived from an adult with an advanced solid tumor such as melanoma, head and neck, liver or kidney cancer. The sequenced sample was CD4+ or CD8+ T cells sorted from blood, obtained in a trial of the OX40 agonist ivuxolimab. The CDR3 nucleotides read TGTGCCAGCTCACCGGCTAGCGGGAGCCTCCTCTACGAGCAGTACTTC. Residues: CASSPASGSLLYEQYF.